Sequencing of this T cell receptor beta chain was carried out in a study of blood T cell repertoires in COVID-19. Study overall: The United States, Italy and Spain were the sources of the acute and convalescent COVID-19 samples. PBMCs, B-cell-depleted T cells, or T cells were the source of the cDNA or gDNA that made up the material.

Authors' methods: From reference gene primer amplification, estimates of nucleated cell counts were derived. Sequenced by immunoSEQ multiplex PCR; TCRdb stores in-frame clones only, minus some. The V and J calls and clone size are taken from that table; D and trimming were inferred from the DNA. The sample holds fewer than 200,000 clones, roughly 86% seen once. V shed 4 bases and J 2 bases; nucleotides not matched to a gene: 17. The CDR3 length is 20 residues. Germline-derived CDR1 and CDR2 are KGHDR and SFDVKD. The clonotype comes from a man aged 35 to 55 who had recovered from COVID-19. Sequenced material: peripheral blood. The chain carries TRBV24-1 and TRBJ2-7, with 12 bases aligning to TRBD1. CDR3 sequence (DNA): TGTGCCACCAGTGAAGCCCCGGGACAGGGGGCGCGGGGCCTACCCTACGAGCAGTACTTC. It translates to CATSEAPGQGARGLPYEQYF.